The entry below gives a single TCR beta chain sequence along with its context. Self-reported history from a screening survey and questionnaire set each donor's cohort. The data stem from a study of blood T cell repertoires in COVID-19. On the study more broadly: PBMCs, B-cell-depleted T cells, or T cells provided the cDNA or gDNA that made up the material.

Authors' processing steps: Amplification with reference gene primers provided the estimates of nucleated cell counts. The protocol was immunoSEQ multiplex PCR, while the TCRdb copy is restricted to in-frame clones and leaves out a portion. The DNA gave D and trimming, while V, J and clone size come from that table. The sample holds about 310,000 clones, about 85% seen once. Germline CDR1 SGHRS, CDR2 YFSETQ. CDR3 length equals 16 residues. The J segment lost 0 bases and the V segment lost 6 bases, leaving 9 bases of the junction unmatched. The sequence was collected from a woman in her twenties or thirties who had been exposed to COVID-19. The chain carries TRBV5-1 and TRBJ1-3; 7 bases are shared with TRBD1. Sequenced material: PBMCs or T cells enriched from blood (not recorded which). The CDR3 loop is CASTRQGLSSGNTIYF. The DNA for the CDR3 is TGCGCCAGCACCCGACAGGGCTTGAGCTCTGGAAACACCATATATTTT.